The 29 T cell receptor beta chains below all came from one sample that was sequenced in a study of CD8 T cells in Susac syndrome. Random-hexamer reverse transcription was applied to about 0.5 to 1 ug RNA. One entry per CDR3 protein, called by TCRdb with MiXCR from the immunoSEQ multiplex PCR reads. The sample includes about 180,000 distinct CDR3 sequences, approximately 96% of them seen just once. Sequencing used CD8+ T cells from PBMCs. The origin of the receptors is a human donor with multiple sclerosis.

The gene calls are TRBV12-5 and TRBJ2-1; D tentatively reads TRBD1 or TRBD2 (6 bases each). The V gene lost 2 bases and the J gene lost 3 bases, with 11 bases spanning the gap. Germline V gives CDR1 LGHNT, CDR2 FRNRAP. This CDR3 region has 15 residues. The DNA of the CDR3 is TGTGCTAGTGGTTTGTGGGGGGCCGGCTACAATGAGCAGTTCTTC. Translated, it gives CASGLWGAGYNEQFF.

The chain uses TRBV27 and TRBJ2-7; D call uncertain. The V gene's germline CDR1 is MNHEY and CDR2 SMNVEV (reference sequence). CDR3 length equals 12 residues. Here the CDR3 reads CVSRSGAYEQYF. DNA of the CDR3: TGTGTCTCACGGAGTGGGGCCTACGAGCAGTACTTC.

The genes are TRBV7-9 and TRBJ2-7; tentatively, D is TRBD2 (5 bases). Trimming pared 5 bases from V and 3 bases from J, leaving 20 bases between. The CDR3 covers 16 residues. The germline V gene encodes CDR1 SEHNR and CDR2 FQNEAQ (reference sequence). CDR3 nucleotides: TGTGCCAGCAGCCCAGCCGCGGGTGCCCTCGGCTACGAGCAGTACTTC. Its translation: CASSPAAGALGYEQYF. The full variable domain, its missing parts supplied by reference TRBV7-9 and TRBJ2-7, is DTGVSQNPRHKITKRGQNVTFRCDPISEHNRLYWYRQTLGQGPEFLTYFQNEAQLEKSRLLSDRFSAERPKGSFSTLEIQRTEQGDSAMYLCASSPAAGALGYEQYFGPGTRLTVT.

The chain employs TRBV28 and TRBJ1-5; D not resolved. The CDR3 sequence is 13 residues long. The germline gives CDR1 MDHEN, CDR2 SYDVKM. The V gene lost 1 base and the J gene lost 6 bases, with 7 bases spanning the gap. CDR3 bases: TGTGCCAGCAGTTTATTGCGTGGTCAGCCCCAGCATTTT. The encoded protein is CASSLLRGQPQHF.

This chain connects TRBV20-1 to TRBJ2-4, with D possibly matching TRBD2 (6 bases). The CDR3 has 14 residues. CDR1 and CDR2 (germline): DFQATT, SNEGSKA (reference sequence). Trimming shortened V by 4 bases and J by 9 bases, and 19 bases separated the two germline ends. CDR3 region: CSATKDRELGIQYF. The CDR3 DNA sequence: TGCAGTGCTACCAAAGACCGGGAGTTAGGCATTCAGTACTTC.

This chain joins TRBV29-1 and TRBJ2-1; 8 bases fit TRBD2. Germline-derived CDR1 and CDR2 are SQVTM and ANQGSEA. The V and J ends lost 3 bases and 2 bases, in that order; junction bases with no gene match: 0. This CDR3 is built from 13 residues. CDR3: CSVEGLAYNEQFF. In DNA, the CDR3 is TGCAGCGTTGAGGGACTAGCCTACAATGAGCAGTTCTTC.

The genes are TRBV11-2 and TRBJ1-4; no reliable D call. The CDR3 is made up of 15 amino acids. V lost 5 bases and J lost 8, with 18 bases in between. Germline CDR1 is SGHAT and CDR2 is FQNNGV. The chain's CDR3 is CASSLWTAPQEKLFF. CDR3 coding DNA: TGTGCCAGCAGCCTCTGGACTGCTCCGCAAGAAAAACTGTTTTTT.

The V and J genes are TRBV12-3 or TRBV12-4 and TRBJ1-1; D uncertain. Trimming removed 6 bases at V and 1 base at J, with 12 bases between. The CDR3 consists of 14 residues. CDR3 nucleotide sequence: TGTGCCAGCAGCCCCGGGGAAGCGAACACTGAAGCTTTCTTT. Residues: CASSPGEANTEAFF.

The V gene is TRBV12-3 or TRBV12-4, the J gene TRBJ1-1; 7 nucleotides match TRBD1. The J segment lost 4 bases and the V segment lost 6 bases, leaving 11 bases of the junction unmatched. The CDR3 runs to 15 residues. In DNA form, the CDR3 reads TGTGCCAGCAGCCTTACTACAGGGGTGGGCACTGAAGCTTTCTTT. This translates into CASSLTTGVGTEAFF.

The V call is TRBV6-6, the J call TRBJ1-2; D is undetermined. V lost 7 bases to trimming and J lost 7 bases, with 13 bases between them. Germline loops: CDR1 MNHNY, CDR2 SVGAGI (reference sequence). The CDR3 length is 12 residues. CDR3 loop: CASTGGSVGYTF. The CDR3 DNA is TGTGCCAGCACCGGCGGTAGCGTTGGCTACACCTTC.

This clonotype was recorded once. The chain couples TRBV11-2 to TRBJ2-7; the match to TRBD2 covers 8 bases. Trimming at V came to 0 bases and at J to 3 bases, leaving 1 base not matched to a gene. Germline V gene data show CDR1 as SGHAT and CDR2 as FQNNGV. This CDR3 spans 14 amino acids. CDR3 nucleotide sequence: TGTGCCAGCAGCTTAGAGGCGGGAGGCTACGAGCAGTACTTC. It codes for CASSLEAGGYEQYF. Drawing the rest from reference TRBV11-2 and TRBJ2-7, the complete variable domain is EAGVAQSPRYKIIEKRQSVAFWCNPISGHATLYWYQQILGQGPKLLIQFQNNGVVDDSQLPKDRFSAERLKGVDSTLKIQPAKLEDSAVYLCASSLEAGGYEQYFGPGTRLTVT.

The chain recombines TRBV30 with TRBJ2-4; 8 bases are a match to TRBD1. The CDR3 sequence is 16 residues long. CDR1 and CDR2 from the germline V gene are GTSNPN and SVGIG (reference sequence). Trimming at V came to 2 bases and at J to 0 bases, leaving 6 bases not matched to a gene. The CDR3 DNA is TGTGCCTGGAGTCCGGACAGGGCTCTAGCCAAAAACATTCAGTACTTC. This translates into CAWSPDRALAKNIQYF.

CDR3 in amino acids: CSVGLTGGLKEQYF. In nucleotides, the CDR3 is TGCAGTGTCGGACTAACGGGAGGGTTGAAAGAGCAGTACTTC. V usage is TRBV20-1 and J usage is TRBJ2-7; 8 positions match TRBD2. Germline CDR1 is DFQATT and CDR2 is SNEGSKA (reference sequence). The CDR3 loop spans 14 amino acids. Unmatched junction bases numbered 15, after V lost 7 bases and J lost 7 bases.

The rearrangement uses TRBV4-1 and TRBJ2-1, with 8 bases fitting TRBD2. CDR1 MGHRA and CDR2 YSYEKL come from the germline V gene. Trimming removed 1 base from V and 6 bases from J; junction bases left unmatched: 5. The CDR3 has 15 residues. This CDR3 reads CASSQGLAIINEQFF. The CDR3 DNA follows: TGCGCCAGCAGCCAAGGACTAGCGATCATCAATGAGCAGTTCTTC.

J is TRBJ2-3 and V is TRBV5-1; no definite D call. The ends were cut back, 2 bases at V and 0 bases at J, with 7 bases in the middle. The CDR3 extends over 14 amino acids. Looked up from germline, CDR1 is SGHRS and CDR2 is YFSETQ. CDR3 nucleotides: TGCGCCAGCAGCTTCGGTGCTAGCACAGATACGCAGTATTTT. Encoded protein: CASSFGASTDTQYF.

V usage is TRBV20-1 and J usage is TRBJ2-7; D might be TRBD1 (6 bases). CDR3 length: 13 amino acids. Germline CDR1 and CDR2: DFQATT and SNEGSKA (reference sequence). V was shortened by 5 bases and J by 2 bases, with 13 bases between the two germline ends. This CDR3 reads CSAPQYRAYEQYF. Written as DNA, the CDR3 is TGCAGTGCTCCTCAATACAGGGCCTACGAGCAGTACTTC.

The chain uses TRBV27 and TRBJ2-1, with D perhaps TRBD1 or TRBD2 (5 bases each). The CDR3 is 14 amino acids. Germline lookup yields CDR1 MNHEY and CDR2 SMNVEV (reference sequence). Trimming pared 4 bases from V and 10 bases from J, leaving 17 bases between. Written as DNA, the CDR3 is TGTGCCAGCAGTTGGGGGTCTGGGTCGTACGAGCAGTTCTTC. This gives the protein CASSWGSGSYEQFF.

This chain links TRBV7-3 with TRBJ2-1; D gene uncertain. Germline values: CDR1 SGHTA, CDR2 FQGTGA. V lost 1 base and J 5 bases, leaving 6 bases between the germline ends. The CDR3 is 13 residues long. The CDR3 loop reads CASSLKPNNEQFF. Here the CDR3 DNA reads TGTGCCAGCAGCTTAAAACCCAACAATGAGCAGTTCTTC.

The rearrangement uses TRBV2 and TRBJ2-2, with D hard to call. V was trimmed by 3 bases and J by 0 bases, leaving 8 bases between them. This CDR3 is 15 amino acids long. Germline V gives CDR1 SNHLY, CDR2 FYNNEI. Here the CDR3 DNA reads TGTGCCAGCAGTGATCCCGTTCCGAACACCGGGGAGCTGTTTTTT. Protein: CASSDPVPNTGELFF.

The CDR3 coding sequence is TGCGCCAGCACTCCTGGCCCCCGGGTGGATACGCAGTATTTT. Protein: CASTPGPRVDTQYF. This chain joins TRBV5-1 and TRBJ2-3; D remains unclear. This CDR3 has 14 residues. Germline V lookup: CDR1 SGHRS, CDR2 YFSETQ. V lost 6 bases and J lost 6, with 17 bases in between. Together with reference TRBV5-1 and TRBJ2-3, the CDR3 gives the full variable domain: KAGVTQTPRYLIKTRGQQVTLSCSPISGHRSVSWYQQTPGQGLQFLFEYFSETQRNKGNFPGRFSGRQFSNSRSEMNVSTLELGDSALYLCASTPGPRVDTQYFGPGTRLTVL.

The V and J genes are TRBV5-4 and TRBJ1-2, with D possibly TRBD1 on 5 matching bases. Trimming removed 3 bases at V and 8 bases at J, with 14 bases between. Germline-derived CDR1 and CDR2 are SGHNT and YYREEE (reference sequence). There are 13 residues in the CDR3. CDR3 protein: CASSSDSPLGYTF. The CDR3 DNA reads TGTGCCAGCAGCTCCGACAGCCCCCTGGGCTACACCTTC. The full variable domain, completed using reference TRBV5-4 and TRBJ1-2, is ETGVTQSPTHLIKTRGQQVTLRCSSQSGHNTVSWYQQALGQGPQFIFQYYREEENGRGNFPPRFSGLQFPNYSSELNVNALELDDSALYLCASSSDSPLGYTFGSGTRLTVV.

CDR3 protein: CASSSPDSGSYNEQFF. CDR3 bases: TGTGCCAGCAGTTCCCCAGATAGCGGGAGTTACAATGAGCAGTTCTTC. This rearrangement joins TRBV28 to TRBJ2-1; 9 nucleotides line up with TRBD2. Germline V gene data show CDR1 as MDHEN and CDR2 as SYDVKM. CDR3 length: 16 residues. V lost 4 bases to trimming and J lost 4 bases; unmatched junction nucleotides: 8. Complete variable domain (other parts from reference TRBV28 and TRBJ2-1): DVKVTQSSRYLVKRTGEKVFLECVQDMDHENMFWYRQDPGLGLRLIYFSYDVKMKEKGDIPEGYSVSREKKERFSLILESASTNQTSMYLCASSSPDSGSYNEQFFGPGTRLTVL.

V gene TRBV28 combines with J gene TRBJ2-7; TRBD2 aligns across 7 bases. V lost 2 bases to trimming and J lost 3 bases; unmatched junction nucleotides: 1. The CDR3 runs to 13 residues. Germline V lookup: CDR1 MDHEN, CDR2 SYDVKM. The CDR3 sequence is CASSLAGDYEQYF. CDR3 bases: TGTGCCAGCAGTTTAGCGGGAGACTACGAGCAGTACTTC.

The table lists this clonotype with a count of one. The V call is TRBV29-1, the J call TRBJ2-1; D uncertain. CDR1 and CDR2 (germline): SQVTM, ANQGSEA. V dropped 5 bases and J dropped 6 bases, with 14 bases sitting between them. CDR3 length equals 13 residues. This CDR3 is CSVRLPLTNEQFF. The CDR3 DNA follows: TGCAGCGTTCGGTTGCCCCTAACCAATGAGCAGTTCTTC.

The rearrangement links TRBV28 to TRBJ2-1; the match to TRBD2 covers 13 bases. This CDR3 comprises 17 residues. Trimming at V came to 8 bases and at J to 2 bases, leaving 9 bases not matched to a gene. The germline CDR1 and CDR2 sequences are MDHEN and SYDVKM. CDR3 bases: TGTGCCAGCGGGGGACTAGCGGGAAGAGGGGCCTACAATGAGCAGTTCTTC. Encoded protein: CASGGLAGRGAYNEQFF.

This chain uses TRBV4-1 with TRBJ2-7; no firm D call. The CDR3 is 15 residues long. Trimming left V 0 bases short and J 3 bases short, with 12 bases between. Germline V CDR1 and CDR2: MGHRA, YSYEKL. CDR3 nucleotide sequence: TGCGCCAGCAGCCAAGAGCCGAGCTTGAACTACGAGCAGTACTTC. Translating gives CASSQEPSLNYEQYF.

The rearrangement joins TRBV29-1 to TRBJ2-1, with D tentatively TRBD2 (6 bases). Germline V CDR1 and CDR2: SQVTM, ANQGSEA. Trimming shortened V by 6 bases and J by 4 bases, and 10 bases separated the two germline ends. The CDR3 contains 12 residues. The CDR3 sequence is CSVRDLYNEQFF. CDR3 DNA sequence: TGCAGCGTCCGGGACTTATACAATGAGCAGTTCTTC.

This chain uses TRBV20-1 with TRBJ2-7; D perhaps matches TRBD2 (5 bases). V dropped 3 bases and J dropped 3 bases, with 15 bases sitting between them. Germline values: CDR1 DFQATT, CDR2 SNEGSKA (reference sequence). The CDR3 has 14 residues. In nucleotides, the CDR3 is TGCAGTGCTAGGACCCCCCACGAGGGCTACGAGCAGTACTTC. It encodes CSARTPHEGYEQYF.

This sequence joins TRBV7-9 and TRBJ2-7; 12 nucleotides agree with TRBD1. The CDR3 runs to 15 residues. With 4 bases clipped from V and 6 bases from J, the junction kept 7 bases outside the gene matches. Germline CDR1 reads SEHNR; CDR2 reads FQNEAQ (reference sequence). The CDR3 here is CASSWAGTGGGEQYF. The CDR3 DNA reads TGTGCCAGCAGCTGGGCCGGGACAGGGGGCGGCGAGCAGTACTTC.